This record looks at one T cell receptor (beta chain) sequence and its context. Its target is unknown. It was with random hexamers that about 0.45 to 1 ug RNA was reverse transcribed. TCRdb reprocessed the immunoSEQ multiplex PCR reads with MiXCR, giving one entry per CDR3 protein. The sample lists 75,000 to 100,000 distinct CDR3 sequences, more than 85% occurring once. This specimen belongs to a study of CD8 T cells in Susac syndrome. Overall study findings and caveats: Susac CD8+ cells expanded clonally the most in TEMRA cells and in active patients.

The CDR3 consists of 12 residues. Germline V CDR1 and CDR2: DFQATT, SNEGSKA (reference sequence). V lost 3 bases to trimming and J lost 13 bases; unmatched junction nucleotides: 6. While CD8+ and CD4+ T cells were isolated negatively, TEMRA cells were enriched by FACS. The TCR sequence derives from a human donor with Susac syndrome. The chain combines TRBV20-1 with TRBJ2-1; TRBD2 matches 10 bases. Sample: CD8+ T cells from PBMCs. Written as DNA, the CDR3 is TGCAGTGCTAGCCCTAAGCGGGAGGGCCAGTTCTTC. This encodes CSASPKREGQFF.